This T cell receptor beta chain originates from a study of blood T cells in healthy people across ages. Points from the study as a whole: Because donor CMV status was unknown, expanded clonotype changes were possibly confounded.

This clonotype was seen a few times. What it binds is unknown. The CDR3 consists of 15 residues. Using a J-beta primer mix together with a sample-barcoded 5' primer, a second PCR was run for about 6 to 12 cycles. MiXCR, run by TCRdb on the 5' RACE reads, gives a single entry per CDR3 protein. The sample contains 1.5 million to 2 million distinct CDR3 sequences, over 25% of which appear only once. V is TRBV21-1 and J is TRBJ1-2. TRBV21-1 is recorded as a pseudogene. The sample consisted of blood. The receptor was isolated from a woman aged 25 to 39 in good health. The CDR3 sequence is CASSKEYRGGSGYTF. In DNA, the CDR3 is TGTGCCAGCAGCAAAGAGTACCGCGGGGGGTCTGGCTACACCTTC.